Presented here are 32 T cell receptor beta chains from one specimen sequenced in a study of blood T cell repertoires in COVID-19 (dated by TCRdb to 2020 to 2021). Library method: the immunoSEQ multiplex PCR assay. TCRdb holds this immuneACCESS table with in-frame rearrangements only. Some clones are missing; in checked studies, unresolved V genes explain under half, and the rest has no known cause. The sample table records around 120,000 clones; 88% of these occur just once. The top ten clones comprise about 1% of the sample. The material sequenced was peripheral blood. All receptors come from a woman aged 45-65 years with active or convalescent COVID-19.

This rearrangement joins TRBV7-2 to TRBJ2-5; 7 nucleotides line up with TRBD1. V lost 2 bases, J lost 4 bases, and 4 bases stayed unmatched. The CDR3 length is 14 residues. CDR1 and CDR2 (germline): SGHTA, FQGNSA. The CDR3 is CASSLLQGTETQYF. The CDR3 DNA reads TGTGCCAGCAGCTTATTACAGGGGACAGAGACCCAGTACTTC.

This rearrangement joins TRBV7-2 to TRBJ2-3, with 8 bases fitting TRBD2. CDR1 is SGHTA, CDR2 FQGNSA, per germline. The CDR3 is made up of 17 amino acids. The ends lost 5 bases at V and 1 base at J; junction bases unmatched: 11. The CDR3 nucleotides read TGTGCCAGCAGCCCTAGGGGCGGGAGGTTGGGCACAGATACGCAGTATTTT. Translating gives CASSPRGGRLGTDTQYF.

V is TRBV28 and J is TRBJ1-2, with 8 bases matching TRBD1. Germline V CDR1 and CDR2: MDHEN, SYDVKM. J gave up 8 bases and V 10 bases, and 18 bases lay outside the gene matches. The CDR3 sequence is 15 residues long. DNA for the CDR3: TGTGCCACTTACCGAAACCGGGACAGGCAGCGGGGCTACACCTTC. Protein: CATYRNRDRQRGYTF.

The V and J genes are TRBV27 and TRBJ2-7; TRBD1 agrees at 7 bases. This CDR3 comprises 12 residues. Germline values: CDR1 MNHEY, CDR2 SMNVEV (reference sequence). V was clipped by 6 bases and J by 5 bases; unmatched bases: 4. The CDR3 region has the DNA TGTGCCAGCAGCACCACAGGGGACGAGCAGTACTTC. Protein product: CASSTTGDEQYF.

The V call is TRBV28, the J call TRBJ2-5; D perhaps matches TRBD2 (5 bases). Germline loops: CDR1 MDHEN, CDR2 SYDVKM. V was shortened by 3 bases and J by 5 bases, with 10 bases between the two germline ends. The CDR3 is made up of 13 amino acids. As DNA, the CDR3 is TGTGCCAGCAGTTTTGGACTTAGTGAGACCCAGTACTTC. This gives the protein CASSFGLSETQYF.

V is TRBV11-2 and J is TRBJ2-1; D might be TRBD1 (5 bases). V was shortened by 3 bases and J by 4 bases, with 7 bases between the two germline ends. This CDR3 contains 13 residues. Germline-derived CDR1 and CDR2 are SGHAT and FQNNGV. In DNA, the CDR3 is TGTGCCAGCAGCTTGACAGCATACAATGAGCAGTTCTTC. Its protein is CASSLTAYNEQFF. Filled out from reference TRBV11-2 and TRBJ2-1, the complete variable domain reads EAGVAQSPRYKIIEKRQSVAFWCNPISGHATLYWYQQILGQGPKLLIQFQNNGVVDDSQLPKDRFSAERLKGVDSTLKIQPAKLEDSAVYLCASSLTAYNEQFFGPGTRLTVL.

The chain carries TRBV5-4 and TRBJ2-2, with 8 bases that match TRBD1. CDR3 length equals 13 residues. With 3 bases clipped from V and 5 bases from J, the junction kept 0 bases outside the gene matches. Germline V gene lookup returns CDR1 SGHNT and CDR2 YYREEE (reference sequence). For the CDR3, the DNA is TGTGCCAGCAGCTGGACAGGGACCGGGGAGCTGTTTTTT. Translating it yields CASSWTGTGELFF. The complete variable domain, with remaining parts taken from reference TRBV5-4 and TRBJ2-2, reads ETGVTQSPTHLIKTRGQQVTLRCSSQSGHNTVSWYQQALGQGPQFIFQYYREEENGRGNFPPRFSGLQFPNYSSELNVNALELDDSALYLCASSWTGTGELFFGEGSRLTVL.

This clone occurred a few times. The V and J genes are TRBV9 and TRBJ1-3; D gene uncertain. Trimming cost V 2 bases and J 0 bases, with 9 bases left between them. Germline-derived CDR1 and CDR2 are SGDLS and YYNGEE. The CDR3 contains 15 residues. The CDR3 here is CASSVSAGSGNTIYF. The CDR3 DNA is TGTGCCAGCAGCGTTTCGGCGGGCTCTGGAAACACCATATATTTT. Full variable domain (missing parts from reference TRBV9 and TRBJ1-3): DSGVTQTPKHLITATGQRVTLRCSPRSGDLSVYWYQQSLDQGLQFLIQYYNGEERAKGNILERFSAQQFPDLHSELNLSSLELGDSALYFCASSVSAGSGNTIYFGEGSWLTVV.

The chain joins TRBV18 to TRBJ1-2; D is possibly TRBD1 (5 bases). V lost 3 bases and J lost 5, with 10 bases in between. Looked up from germline, CDR1 is KGHSH and CDR2 is LQKENI. This CDR3 region has 13 residues. This chain's CDR3 is CASSPDRVYGYTF. The CDR3 DNA follows: TGTGCCAGCTCACCCGACAGAGTGTATGGCTACACCTTC.

This clone was seen a single time. Other DNA sequences in this sample translate to the same CDR3. The chain uses TRBV28 and TRBJ2-5, with 8 bases that match TRBD2. The CDR3 length is 16 residues. Germline CDR1 reads MDHEN; CDR2 reads SYDVKM. The V gene end was trimmed by 4 bases and the J gene end by 5 bases; junction bases not matched to a gene: 12. CDR3: CASSSSGSEQRETQYF. The CDR3 coding sequence is TGTGCCAGCAGTTCCAGCGGGAGCGAGCAGCGGGAGACCCAGTACTTC.

V usage is TRBV6-6 and J usage is TRBJ2-2; the D is unclear. Per the germline V gene, CDR1 is MNHNY and CDR2 is SVGAGI (reference sequence). The length of the CDR3 is 10 residues. V lost 8 bases to trimming and J lost 12 bases, with 10 bases between them. CDR3 coding DNA: TGTGCCAGCGCCCAGATCCAGCTGTTTTTT. This sequence encodes CASAQIQLFF.

This chain connects TRBV19 to TRBJ1-1; the match to TRBD1 covers 7 bases. J lost 0 bases, V lost 5 bases, and 6 bases had no gene match. The CDR3 has 15 amino acids. Germline V CDR1 and CDR2: LNHDA, SQIVND (reference sequence). The CDR3 DNA is TGTGCCAGTAGTTCCGGGACAGATATGAACACTGAAGCTTTCTTT. The encoded protein is CASSSGTDMNTEAFF.

The CDR3 DNA sequence: TGTGCCAGCAGTGAATTCCGGACAGGAGCAGGTGGGGCTTTCTTT. It specifies CASSEFRTGAGGAFF. This chain uses TRBV25-1 with TRBJ1-1, with 7 bases that match TRBD1. The V gene end was trimmed by 1 base and the J gene end by 11 bases; junction bases not matched to a gene: 13. The CDR3 is made up of 15 amino acids. Per germline, CDR1 MGHDK and CDR2 SYGVNS.

This chain joins TRBV7-3 and TRBJ2-3, with 8 bases matching TRBD1. This CDR3 is built from 15 residues. Germline values: CDR1 SGHTA, CDR2 FQGTGA. The V and J ends lost 3 bases and 1 base, in that order; junction bases with no gene match: 3. The CDR3 region has the DNA TGTGCCAGCAGCTTCCTGGGACAGGGCACAGATACGCAGTATTTT. Its translation: CASSFLGQGTDTQYF.

The gene calls are TRBV19 and TRBJ2-3; 12 bases agree with TRBD2. Germline-derived CDR1 and CDR2 are LNHDA and SQIVND (reference sequence). This CDR3 spans 16 amino acids. Unmatched junction bases numbered 3, after V lost 5 bases and J lost 0 bases. The CDR3 DNA follows: TGTGCCAGTAGTTCAACTAGCGGGAGGAGCACAGATACGCAGTATTTT. As protein: CASSSTSGRSTDTQYF.

The chain combines TRBV7-8 with TRBJ1-1; D gene uncertain. The V gene lost 3 bases and the J gene lost 2 bases, with 13 bases spanning the gap. CDR1 and CDR2 (germline): SGHVS, FQNEAQ. CDR3 length: 15 residues. This CDR3 reads CASSFTVGTNTEAFF. CDR3 sequence (DNA): TGTGCCAGCAGCTTCACGGTGGGCACCAACACTGAAGCTTTCTTT.

The chain uses TRBV24-1 and TRBJ2-7, with D possibly TRBD2 on 5 matching bases. The germline V gene encodes CDR1 KGHDR and CDR2 SFDVKD. The CDR3 covers 13 residues. The V gene lost 2 bases and the J gene lost 4 bases, with 8 bases spanning the gap. The CDR3 sequence: CATSDSRVYEQYF. The CDR3 coding sequence is TGTGCCACCAGTGATTCGCGGGTGTACGAGCAGTACTTC.

This sequence joins TRBV4-3 and TRBJ2-1; perhaps TRBD1 as D (5 bases). CDR1 and CDR2 (germline): LGHNA, YSLEER. The V and J ends lost 3 bases and 4 bases respectively, with 7 bases between them. The CDR3 length is 13 residues. CDR3 region: CASSHDSYNEQFF. The CDR3, as DNA: TGCGCCAGCAGCCACGACAGTTACAATGAGCAGTTCTTC.

This chain joins TRBV10-3 and TRBJ1-2; the D gene is possibly TRBD1 (6 bases). The CDR3 spans 12 residues. V lost 6 bases and J lost 3, with 8 bases in between. Germline CDR1 and CDR2: ENHRY and SYGVKD. CDR3 sequence (DNA): TGTGCCATCAGGGACAGTGACTATGGCTACACCTTC. Translated, it gives CAIRDSDYGYTF.

The chain has TRBV30 and TRBJ1-5, with TRBD1 matching 7 bases. Per the germline V gene, CDR1 is GTSNPN and CDR2 is SVGIG (reference sequence). Losses at the gene ends were 6 bases for V and 4 bases for J; bases not matched to a gene: 6. The CDR3 loop spans 13 amino acids. Here the CDR3 reads CACQQGLNQPQHF. CDR3 coding DNA: TGTGCCTGCCAACAGGGGCTAAATCAGCCCCAGCATTTT.

The chain recombines TRBV6-1 with TRBJ1-2; D is undetermined. In germline, CDR1 is MNHNS, CDR2 SASEGT. The ends were cut back, 1 base at V and 8 bases at J, with 14 bases in the middle. The CDR3 length is 14 residues. The DNA of the CDR3 is TGTGCCAGCAGTGAAGGAGTATTTTCCGAAGGCTACACCTTC. Encoded protein: CASSEGVFSEGYTF.

This clone was seen a handful of times. The V call is TRBV5-4, the J call TRBJ2-7, with a possible D match to TRBD1 (6 bases). Germline V gene lookup returns CDR1 SGHNT and CDR2 YYREEE (reference sequence). With 4 bases removed from V and 8 bases from J, the gap between germline ends came to 13 bases. The CDR3 sequence is 12 residues long. CDR3 DNA sequence: TGTGCCAGCAGCACGGGGACAACGAAGCAGTACTTC. Its protein product is CASSTGTTKQYF.

This sequence joins TRBV18 and TRBJ1-1; tentative D call: TRBD1 (6 bases). The germline V and J ends were trimmed by 3 bases and 6 bases, with 17 bases remaining between them. CDR1 and CDR2 from the germline V gene are KGHSH and LQKENI. This CDR3 has 15 residues. The CDR3 DNA reads TGTGCCAGCTCACCTGCCCGGGACATAGCCGCTGAAGCTTTCTTT. This encodes CASSPARDIAAEAFF.

The J gene is TRBJ1-6, the V gene TRBV19, with D possibly TRBD1 on 6 matching bases. CDR3 length equals 14 residues. The germline V and J ends were trimmed by 10 bases and 10 bases, with 20 bases remaining between them. CDR1 and CDR2 from the germline V gene are LNHDA and SQIVND (reference sequence). CDR3 DNA sequence: TGTGCCACCAAGCCTGGACACAGGGACTCACCCCTCCACTTT. Translated, it gives CATKPGHRDSPLHF.

The gene calls are TRBV10-3 and TRBJ1-1, with D perhaps TRBD1 (6 bases). Deletions cut 4 bases from V and 5 bases from J, with 11 bases between. The CDR3 is made up of 13 amino acids. CDR1 and CDR2 from the germline V gene are ENHRY and SYGVKD. The CDR3: CAISANRETEAFF. CDR3 nucleotide sequence: TGTGCCATCAGTGCCAACAGGGAGACTGAAGCTTTCTTT.

The chain combines TRBV3-1 (or the pseudogene TRBV3-2) with TRBJ2-1; 16 bases fit TRBD2. Germline V gives CDR1 LGHDT, CDR2 YNNKEL (reference sequence). The CDR3 contains 17 residues. J lost 8 bases, V lost 1 base, and 5 bases had no gene match. The CDR3 sequence: CASSQAGTSGRAHEQFF. The CDR3 coding sequence is TGTGCCAGCAGCCAAGCCGGGACTAGCGGGAGGGCCCATGAGCAGTTCTTC.

The chain links TRBV30 to TRBJ2-2, with 12 bases fitting TRBD2. Unmatched junction bases numbered 1, after V lost 1 base and J lost 4 bases. Germline CDR1 is GTSNPN and CDR2 is SVGIG (reference sequence). This CDR3 region has 15 residues. The CDR3 region is CAWSGLAGATGELFF. The CDR3 nucleotides read TGTGCCTGGAGTGGACTAGCGGGAGCCACCGGGGAGCTGTTTTTT.

The V and J genes are TRBV7-2 and TRBJ2-7; 11 nucleotides match TRBD2. Germline values: CDR1 SGHTA, CDR2 FQGNSA. The CDR3 runs 16 residues. The junction had 10 bases not matched to a gene; V was cut back by 2 bases and J by 7 bases. The DNA for the CDR3 is TGTGCCAGCAGCTTAACTTTAGCGGGAGGGCCTTATGAGCAGTACTTC. Translation: CASSLTLAGGPYEQYF.

This sequence joins TRBV5-5 and TRBJ1-1; D is unclear. V was shortened by 2 bases and J by 4 bases, with 9 bases between the two germline ends. The CDR3 has 13 amino acids. In germline, CDR1 is SGHKS, CDR2 YYEKEE (reference sequence). The CDR3 DNA sequence: TGTGCCAGCAGCTTCGGGGATGTCACTGAAGCTTTCTTT. This codes for CASSFGDVTEAFF.

The chain employs TRBV21-1 and TRBJ1-4; TRBD1, the table's D call, lacks a check against the DNA. TRBV21-1 is assigned pseudogene status. This CDR3 spans 15 amino acids. The CDR3, as DNA: TGTGCCAGCAGCCTGCGGACAGCGTCTAATGAAAAACTGTTTTTT. It translates to CASSLRTASNEKLFF.

V and J are TRBV6-5 and TRBJ1-1; 9 nucleotides agree with TRBD1. Looked up from germline, CDR1 is MNHEY and CDR2 is SVGAGI. J gave up 2 bases and V 5 bases, and 6 bases lay outside the gene matches. CDR3 length: 15 amino acids. CDR3 coding DNA: TGTGCCAGCAGTCTGGACAGGGGCGCCAACACTGAAGCTTTCTTT. It yields the protein CASSLDRGANTEAFF.

The rearrangement links TRBV27 to TRBJ2-7; 11 nucleotides line up with TRBD2. V was pared by 9 bases and J by 3 bases, with 4 bases of the junction left unmatched. This CDR3 region has 13 residues. CDR1 is MNHEY and CDR2 is SMNVEV in the germline V gene (reference sequence). The CDR3 region has the DNA TGTGCCAGTAAGACTAGCGGGAACTACGAGCAGTACTTC. Amino acid sequence: CASKTSGNYEQYF.